One and the same sample provided the 9 T cell receptor beta chains below, sequenced in a study of blood T cell repertoires in COVID-19. Clones were read by immunoSEQ multiplex PCR, and TCRdb kept only the in-frame ones, dropping some. The sample lists 200,000 or so clones, 80% to 85% occurring once. Sequenced input: peripheral blood. Receptors originate from a woman younger than 45 who had recovered from COVID-19.

This clone was observed a handful of times. This chain joins TRBV3-1 (or the pseudogene TRBV3-2) and TRBJ2-7; 9 bases are a match to TRBD1. The CDR3 is 16 amino acids. Germline values: CDR1 LGHDT, CDR2 YNNKEL (reference sequence). Trimming took 4 bases from V and 3 from J; bases not matched to a gene: 10. The DNA for the CDR3 is TGTGCCAGCAGCCCCCAGGGACAGGGTATAGGCTACGAGCAGTACTTC. Translated: CASSPQGQGIGYEQYF.

The CDR3 here is CASILQGKGNTIYF. CDR3 coding DNA: TGTGCCAGCATACTTCAGGGAAAAGGAAACACCATATATTTT. The chain employs TRBV2 and TRBJ1-3, with a tentative D call TRBD1 (5 bases). The CDR3 extends over 14 amino acids. The germline V gene encodes CDR1 SNHLY and CDR2 FYNNEI. V gave up 7 bases and J gave up 4 bases, with 14 bases separating them.

Comment on this clone: One end of the junction is discordant with germline, which a read error may explain. The J gene is TRBJ2-1, the V gene TRBV5-6, with TRBD2 matching over 8 bases. This CDR3 has 17 residues. The germline gives CDR1 SGHDT, CDR2 YYEEEE. The CDR3 DNA reads as TGTGCCAGCAGCCCGGAGGGGTTCGGGAGGGCCTATAATGAGCAGTTCTTC. It codes for CASSPEGFGRAYNEQFF.

V is TRBV6-2 or TRBV6-3 and J is TRBJ2-3; 9 nucleotides agree with TRBD2. V dropped 6 bases and J dropped 3; count of bases not matched to a gene: 10. Germline loops: CDR1 MNHEY, CDR2 SVGEGT. The CDR3 covers 16 residues. CDR3 DNA sequence: TGTGCCAGCAGCCTGACTAGCGGACCGGAGACAGATACGCAGTATTTT. Its translation is CASSLTSGPETDTQYF.

This chain uses TRBV19 with TRBJ2-7; D is uncertain. The CDR3 is 16 amino acids. Looked up from germline, CDR1 is LNHDA and CDR2 is SQIVND (reference sequence). V was shortened by 5 bases and J by 1 base, with 18 bases between the two germline ends. The CDR3 loop reads CASSFRGSRRSYEQYF. Written as DNA, the CDR3 is TGTGCCAGTAGTTTCCGTGGTAGCCGACGTTCCTACGAGCAGTACTTC.

This chain links TRBV6-5 with TRBJ2-6; D is ambiguous. From germline, CDR1 is MNHEY and CDR2 SVGAGI. The CDR3 has 15 amino acids. V dropped 6 bases and J dropped 0 bases, with 9 bases sitting between them. The DNA for the CDR3 is TGTGCCAGCAGCTCACACATCTCTGGGGCCAACGTCCTGACTTTC. It encodes CASSSHISGANVLTF.

The chain joins TRBV28 to TRBJ1-5, with 7 bases aligning to TRBD1. The CDR3 extends over 14 amino acids. Per the germline V gene, CDR1 is MDHEN and CDR2 is SYDVKM. J lost 2 bases, V lost 5 bases, and 3 bases had no gene match. This chain's CDR3 is CASSVQGGNQPQHF. As DNA, the CDR3 is TGTGCCAGCAGTGTCCAGGGGGGCAATCAGCCCCAGCATTTT. Using reference TRBV28 and TRBJ1-5 for the parts outside the CDR3, the full variable domain is DVKVTQSSRYLVKRTGEKVFLECVQDMDHENMFWYRQDPGLGLRLIYFSYDVKMKEKGDIPEGYSVSREKKERFSLILESASTNQTSMYLCASSVQGGNQPQHFGDGTRLSIL.

CDR3 bases: TGCAGCTTTCGACAGAGCACAGATACGCAGTATTTT. Amino acid sequence: CSFRQSTDTQYF. The chain employs TRBV29-1 and TRBJ2-3, with D possibly matching TRBD1 (5 bases). The CDR3 spans 12 residues. The V and J ends lost 8 bases and 0 bases respectively, with 9 bases between them. Germline V gene sequence: CDR1 SQVTM, CDR2 ANQGSEA.

The V gene is TRBV6-1, the J gene TRBJ1-6, with D tentatively TRBD1 (5 bases). Trimming shortened V by 0 bases and J by 1 base, and 13 bases separated the two germline ends. CDR3 length: 18 amino acids. Germline V gene lookup returns CDR1 MNHNS and CDR2 SASEGT. The CDR3 nucleotides are TGTGCCAGCAGTGAAGCACCCGGGGGAAGGTCCTATAATTCACCCCTCCACTTT. Translating it yields CASSEAPGGRSYNSPLHF.